The TCR beta chain under discussion was sequenced for a study of T cell responses to AZD1222 COVID-19 vaccine. Study-wide points: Repertoire collection took place solely once the T cell response had peaked.

In germline, CDR1 is MDHEN, CDR2 SYDVKM. The CDR3 loop spans 13 amino acids. V was pared by 10 bases and J by 9 bases, with 19 bases between. Produced via immunoSEQ multiplex PCR; TCRdb's table is partial and in-frame only. The sample contains 150,000 to 190,000 clones, around 87% of which appear only once. In regard to this clone: The antigen is not known.

This chain joins TRBV28 and TRBJ1-5, with D tentatively TRBD1 (6 bases). This sample comprised peripheral blood, obtained 28 days after the second AZD1222 dose. The receptor's source is an adult who received the AZD1222 COVID-19 vaccine. CDR3 sequence (DNA): TGTGCCACAGCTAACCCGGGGGGGCTGCCCCAGCATTTT. Translating it yields CATANPGGLPQHF.